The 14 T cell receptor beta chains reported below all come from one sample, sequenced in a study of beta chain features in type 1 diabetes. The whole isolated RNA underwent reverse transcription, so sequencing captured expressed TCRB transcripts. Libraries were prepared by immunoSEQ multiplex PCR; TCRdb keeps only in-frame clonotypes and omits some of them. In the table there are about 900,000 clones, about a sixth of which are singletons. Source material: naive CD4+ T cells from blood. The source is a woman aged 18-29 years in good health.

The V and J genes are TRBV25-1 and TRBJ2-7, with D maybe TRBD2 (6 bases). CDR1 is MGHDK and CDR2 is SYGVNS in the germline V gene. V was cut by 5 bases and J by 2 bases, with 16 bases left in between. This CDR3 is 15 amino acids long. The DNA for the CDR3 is TGTGCCAGCAGTCAAGACCTGACTAGTACCTACGAGCAGTACTTC. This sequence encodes CASSQDLTSTYEQYF.

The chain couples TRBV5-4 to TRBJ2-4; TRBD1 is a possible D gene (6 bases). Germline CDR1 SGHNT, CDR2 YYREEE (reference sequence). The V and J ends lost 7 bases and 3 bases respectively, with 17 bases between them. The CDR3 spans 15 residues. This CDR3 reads CASSSRGTGKNIQYF. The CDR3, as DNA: TGTGCCAGCTCAAGCAGGGGAACGGGCAAAAACATTCAGTACTTC.

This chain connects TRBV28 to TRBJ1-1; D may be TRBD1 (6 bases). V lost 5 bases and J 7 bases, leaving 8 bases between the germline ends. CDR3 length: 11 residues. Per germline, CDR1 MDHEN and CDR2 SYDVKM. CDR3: CASSKGVEAFF. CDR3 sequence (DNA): TGTGCCAGCAGTAAGGGGGTTGAAGCTTTCTTT.

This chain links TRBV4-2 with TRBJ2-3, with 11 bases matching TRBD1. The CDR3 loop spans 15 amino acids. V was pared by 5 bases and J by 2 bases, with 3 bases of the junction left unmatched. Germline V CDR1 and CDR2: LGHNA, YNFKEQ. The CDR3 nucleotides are TGTGCCAGCAGCGGACAGGGGGCGTTCACAGATACGCAGTATTTT. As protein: CASSGQGAFTDTQYF.

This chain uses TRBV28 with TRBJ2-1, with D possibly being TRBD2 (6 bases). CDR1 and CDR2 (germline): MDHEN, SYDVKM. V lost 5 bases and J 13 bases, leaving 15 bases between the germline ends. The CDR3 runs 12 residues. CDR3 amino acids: CASSTFGGGQFF. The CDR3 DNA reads TGTGCCAGCAGTACATTCGGGGGAGGACAGTTCTTC.

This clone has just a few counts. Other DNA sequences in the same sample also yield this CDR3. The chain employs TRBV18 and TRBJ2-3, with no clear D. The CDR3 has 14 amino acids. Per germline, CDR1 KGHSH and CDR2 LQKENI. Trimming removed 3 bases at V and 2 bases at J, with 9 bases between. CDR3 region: CASSPAGTTDTQYF. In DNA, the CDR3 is TGTGCCAGCTCACCGGCAGGAACCACAGATACGCAGTATTTT.

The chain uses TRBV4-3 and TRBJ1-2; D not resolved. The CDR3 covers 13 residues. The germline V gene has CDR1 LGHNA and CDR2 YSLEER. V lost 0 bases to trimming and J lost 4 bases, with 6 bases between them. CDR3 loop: CASSQDISYGYTF. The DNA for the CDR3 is TGCGCCAGCAGCCAAGACATTAGCTATGGCTACACCTTC.

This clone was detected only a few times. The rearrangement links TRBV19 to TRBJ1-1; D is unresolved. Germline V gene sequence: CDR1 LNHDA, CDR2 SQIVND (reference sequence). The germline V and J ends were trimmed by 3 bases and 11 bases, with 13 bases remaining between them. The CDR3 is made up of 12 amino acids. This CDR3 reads CASSMRTGIAFF. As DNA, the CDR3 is TGTGCCAGTAGTATGAGAACCGGAATCGCTTTCTTT.

The CDR3 region has the DNA TGTGCCAGCAGCGTAGGACAGAATGGAGATACGCAGTATTTT. Its translation is CASSVGQNGDTQYF. V usage is TRBV9 and J usage is TRBJ2-3; D perhaps matches TRBD1 (5 bases). The CDR3 extends over 14 amino acids. The germline V gene has CDR1 SGDLS and CDR2 YYNGEE. Deletions cut 0 bases from V and 5 bases from J, with 10 bases between.

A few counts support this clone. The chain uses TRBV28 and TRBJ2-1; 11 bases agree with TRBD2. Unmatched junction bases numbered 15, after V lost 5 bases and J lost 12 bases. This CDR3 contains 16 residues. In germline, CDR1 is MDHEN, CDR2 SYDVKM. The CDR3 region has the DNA TGTGCCAGCAGTCCCGGGGGGACTAGCGGCATGAGGTGGCAGTTCTTC. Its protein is CASSPGGTSGMRWQFF.

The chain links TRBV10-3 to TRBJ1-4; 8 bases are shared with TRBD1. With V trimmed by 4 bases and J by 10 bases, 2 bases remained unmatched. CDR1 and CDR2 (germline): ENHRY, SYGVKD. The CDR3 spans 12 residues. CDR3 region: CAISGTGGKLFF. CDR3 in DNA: TGTGCCATCAGTGGAACAGGGGGAAAACTGTTTTTT.

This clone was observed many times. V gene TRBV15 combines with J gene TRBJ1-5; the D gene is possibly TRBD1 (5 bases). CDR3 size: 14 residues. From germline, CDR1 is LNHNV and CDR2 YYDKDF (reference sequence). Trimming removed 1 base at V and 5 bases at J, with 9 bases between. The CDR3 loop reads CATSRGDPYQPQHF. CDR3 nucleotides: TGTGCCACCAGCAGAGGGGACCCTTATCAGCCCCAGCATTTT.

CDR3 DNA: TGTGCCATCAGTCCCGTCGGACAGGGACGTGGCTACACCTTC. This gives the protein CAISPVGQGRGYTF. The chain carries TRBV10-3 and TRBJ1-2; 8 positions match TRBD1. V gave up 5 bases and J gave up 7 bases; unmatched junction bases: 9. Germline values: CDR1 ENHRY, CDR2 SYGVKD. The CDR3 is 14 amino acids.

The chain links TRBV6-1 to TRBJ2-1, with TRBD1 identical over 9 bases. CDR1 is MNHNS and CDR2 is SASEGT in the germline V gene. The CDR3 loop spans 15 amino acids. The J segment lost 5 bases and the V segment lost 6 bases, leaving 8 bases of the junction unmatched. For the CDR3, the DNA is TGTGCCAGCAGCCGAGACAGGGGGTCTAACAATGAGCAGTTCTTC. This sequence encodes CASSRDRGSNNEQFF.